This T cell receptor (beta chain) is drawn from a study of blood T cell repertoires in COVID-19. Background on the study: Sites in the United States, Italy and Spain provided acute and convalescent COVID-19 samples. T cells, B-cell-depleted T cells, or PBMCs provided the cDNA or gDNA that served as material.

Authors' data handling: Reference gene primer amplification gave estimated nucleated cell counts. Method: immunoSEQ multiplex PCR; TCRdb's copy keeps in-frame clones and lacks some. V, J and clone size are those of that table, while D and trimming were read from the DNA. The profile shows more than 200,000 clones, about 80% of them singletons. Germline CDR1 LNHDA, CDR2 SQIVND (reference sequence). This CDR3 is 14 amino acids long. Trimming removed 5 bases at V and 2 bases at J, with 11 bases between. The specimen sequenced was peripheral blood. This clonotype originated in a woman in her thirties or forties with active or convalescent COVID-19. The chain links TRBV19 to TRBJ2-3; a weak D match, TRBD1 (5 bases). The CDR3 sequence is CASSDSHPTDTQYF. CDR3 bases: TGTGCCAGTAGTGACAGCCATCCCACAGATACGCAGTATTTT.